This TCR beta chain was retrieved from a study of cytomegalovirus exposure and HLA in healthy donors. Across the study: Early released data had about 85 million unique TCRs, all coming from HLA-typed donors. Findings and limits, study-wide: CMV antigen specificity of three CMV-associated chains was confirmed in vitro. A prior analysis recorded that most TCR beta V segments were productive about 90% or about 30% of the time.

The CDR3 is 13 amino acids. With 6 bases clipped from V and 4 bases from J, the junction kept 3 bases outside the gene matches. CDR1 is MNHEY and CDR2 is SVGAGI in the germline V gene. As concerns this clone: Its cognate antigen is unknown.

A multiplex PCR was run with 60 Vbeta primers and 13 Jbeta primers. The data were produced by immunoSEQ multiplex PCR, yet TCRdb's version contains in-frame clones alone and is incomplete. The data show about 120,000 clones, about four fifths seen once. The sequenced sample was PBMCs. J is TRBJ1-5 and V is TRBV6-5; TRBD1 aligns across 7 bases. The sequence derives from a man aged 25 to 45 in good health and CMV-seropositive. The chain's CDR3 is CASRRTGNQPQHF. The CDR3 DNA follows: TGTGCCAGCAGACGGACAGGTAATCAGCCCCAGCATTTT.